The clone carrying this T cell receptor (beta chain) was detected ten times or more. Its antigen remains unidentified. The entry originates in a study of CD8+CD57+ T cells in acquired aplastic anemia. Study-level findings and limits: No significant difference in CD8+ Simpson's diversity was found between patients and controls.

The CDR3 contains 14 residues. Trimming left V 6 bases short and J 0 bases short, with 11 bases between. The germline V gene has CDR1 SNHLY and CDR2 FYNNEI. For CDR3 and TCR beta VDJ profiling, genomic DNA was the template used. TCRdb re-called the reads through MiXCR, storing one row per CDR3 protein. The sample has about 220,000 distinct CDR3 sequences; 34% are singletons. V and J are TRBV2 and TRBJ1-1; no clear D gene. Input material: sorted CD4+, CD8+, or CD8+CD57+ T cells (not recorded which) from PBMCs. This TCR derives from a human donor in good health, serving as a control. In DNA, the CDR3 is TGTGCCAGCAGATGGAGCAGAATGAACACTGAAGCTTTCTTT. This codes for CASRWSRMNTEAFF.